Below are 27 T cell receptor beta chains sequenced from a single sample in a study of cytomegalovirus exposure and HLA in healthy donors. It was with 60 Vbeta and 13 Jbeta primers that the PCR ran. Profiling relied on immunoSEQ multiplex PCR, and the TCRdb table lists in-frame clones only, not all of them. The table includes more than 150,000 clones, 80% detected once. Sequences were obtained from PBMCs. The receptor set was obtained from a girl between 10 and 17 years old in good health and CMV-seropositive.

V and J are TRBV5-1 and TRBJ2-7; TRBD1 matches 7 bases. V shed 0 bases, J shed 0 bases, and the junction held 12 bases outside the gene matches. CDR3 length: 18 residues. CDR1 is SGHRS and CDR2 is YFSETQ in the germline V gene. In DNA form, the CDR3 reads TGCGCCAGCAGCTTGGGCTTTAACAGGGGTCCGACCTCCTACGAGCAGTACTTC. It specifies CASSLGFNRGPTSYEQYF.

The chain couples TRBV29-1 to TRBJ1-2; D may be TRBD1 (5 bases). The CDR3 spans 12 residues. Trimming cost V 4 bases and J 6 bases, with 12 bases left between them. Germline CDR1 is SQVTM and CDR2 is ANQGSEA. CDR3: CSVVGREDGYTF. The CDR3 DNA is TGCAGCGTTGTCGGCAGGGAGGATGGCTACACCTTC.

This sequence joins TRBV27 and TRBJ1-2; D is undetermined. Trimming shortened V by 4 bases and J by 4 bases, and 13 bases separated the two germline ends. This CDR3 is 14 amino acids long. The germline gives CDR1 MNHEY, CDR2 SMNVEV (reference sequence). This chain's CDR3 is CASSWARQSYGYTF. In DNA form, the CDR3 reads TGTGCCAGCAGTTGGGCCAGACAAAGCTATGGCTACACCTTC.

The chain joins TRBV29-1 to TRBJ2-2; perhaps TRBD2 as D (5 bases). CDR3 length: 14 amino acids. Per germline, CDR1 SQVTM and CDR2 ANQGSEA. Trimming removed 3 bases at V and 0 bases at J, with 8 bases between. Written as DNA, the CDR3 is TGCAGCGTTGAGAAGAGGGCGAACACCGGGGAGCTGTTTTTT. The encoded protein is CSVEKRANTGELFF.

This rearrangement joins TRBV27 to TRBJ1-1; D may be TRBD1 (5 bases). Germline V gene lookup returns CDR1 MNHEY and CDR2 SMNVEV (reference sequence). With 6 bases removed from V and 1 base from J, the gap between germline ends came to 12 bases. This CDR3 region has 14 residues. The CDR3 nucleotides are TGTGCCAGCAGCTCCATAGGGGAGAACACTGAAGCTTTCTTT. Translation: CASSSIGENTEAFF.

The V and J genes are TRBV5-8 and TRBJ1-5; the D gene is possibly TRBD1 (5 bases). Trimming took 1 base from V and 2 from J, leaving 10 bases between them. The CDR3 runs 15 residues. Germline V gene data show CDR1 as SGHTS and CDR2 as YDEGEE. CDR3 sequence reads: CASSLLGEGNQPQHF. CDR3 bases: TGTGCCAGCAGCTTGTTGGGGGAGGGCAATCAGCCCCAGCATTTT.

The chain has TRBV30 and TRBJ2-5, with no clear D. Trimming left V 3 bases short and J 7 bases short, with 12 bases between. Germline assignment: CDR1 GTSNPN and CDR2 SVGIG (reference sequence). The CDR3 is 12 residues long. The CDR3 sequence is CAWRPTGGTQYF. The DNA of the CDR3 is TGTGCCTGGAGGCCCACTGGTGGGACCCAGTACTTC. Using reference TRBV30 and TRBJ2-5 for the parts outside the CDR3, the full variable domain is SQTIHQWPATLVQPVGSPLSLECTVEGTSNPNLYWYRQAAGRGLQLLFYSVGIGQISSEVPQNLSASRPQDRQFILSSKKLLLSDSGFYLCAWRPTGGTQYFGPGTRLLVL.

The V gene is TRBV19, the J gene TRBJ2-1; TRBD2 matches 7 bases. The germline V gene encodes CDR1 LNHDA and CDR2 SQIVND (reference sequence). The CDR3 runs to 16 residues. The J segment lost 0 bases and the V segment lost 5 bases, leaving 7 bases of the junction unmatched. CDR3 residues: CASSSARGSSYNEQFF. CDR3 coding DNA: TGTGCCAGTAGTTCCGCCCGCGGGAGCTCCTACAATGAGCAGTTCTTC.

This clone occurred once. The CDR3 coding sequence is TGTGCCAGCAGTCCCCCGGGGGCGGGAGAGGCTGAGCAGTTCTTC. Protein sequence: CASSPPGAGEAEQFF. The chain combines TRBV27 with TRBJ2-1; tentatively, D is TRBD2 (7 bases). CDR1 and CDR2 from the germline V gene are MNHEY and SMNVEV (reference sequence). V lost 5 bases to trimming and J lost 9 bases, with 20 bases between them. This CDR3 is 15 amino acids long.

A few counts support this clone. The chain carries TRBV11-2 and TRBJ2-7; tentatively, D is TRBD2 (6 bases). V lost 3 bases to trimming and J lost 7 bases, with 19 bases between them. The germline CDR1 and CDR2 sequences are SGHAT and FQNNGV. The CDR3 is made up of 15 amino acids. The CDR3 nucleotides read TGTGCCAGCAGCTTGAACAGGAGGGGAGTATTAGAGCAGTACTTC. It encodes CASSLNRRGVLEQYF.

V gene TRBV27 combines with J gene TRBJ1-1, with TRBD1 matching over 8 bases. The CDR3 has 16 amino acids. V shed 3 bases, J shed 3 bases, and the junction held 9 bases outside the gene matches. The germline gives CDR1 MNHEY, CDR2 SMNVEV (reference sequence). The CDR3 DNA reads as TGTGCCAGCAGTTTGATGTGGACAGGGCGGGACACTGAAGCTTTCTTT. Its translation: CASSLMWTGRDTEAFF.

The V call is TRBV25-1, the J call TRBJ1-1; D gene ambiguous. The ends were cut back, 0 bases at V and 4 bases at J, with 9 bases in the middle. Germline V gene sequence: CDR1 MGHDK, CDR2 SYGVNS. This CDR3 is 14 amino acids long. The CDR3 protein is CASSEYVGATEAFF. CDR3 in DNA: TGTGCCAGCAGTGAATATGTGGGAGCCACTGAAGCTTTCTTT. The variable domain in full, with the rest retrieved from reference TRBV25-1 and TRBJ1-1, is EADIYQTPRYLVIGTGKKITLECSQTMGHDKMYWYQQDPGMELHLIHYSYGVNSTEKGDLSSESTVSRIRTEHFPLTLESARPSHTSQYLCASSEYVGATEAFFGQGTRLTVV.

In its sample, this clone was seen once. The chain couples TRBV2 to TRBJ1-6, with 7 bases aligning to TRBD1. CDR3 length: 15 amino acids. Germline-derived CDR1 and CDR2 are SNHLY and FYNNEI. The ends lost 4 bases at V and 7 bases at J; junction bases unmatched: 7. The CDR3 is CASSVRTGVNSPLHF. The CDR3 DNA sequence: TGTGCCAGCAGTGTCCGGACAGGTGTCAATTCACCCCTCCACTTT.

This chain connects TRBV28 to TRBJ1-2; maybe TRBD1 (6 bases). The CDR3 loop spans 14 amino acids. V lost 6 bases and J lost 1, with 12 bases in between. Germline-derived CDR1 and CDR2 are MDHEN and SYDVKM. CDR3: CASRTPQGNYGYTF. The CDR3 coding sequence is TGTGCCAGCAGGACCCCACAGGGTAACTATGGCTACACCTTC.

Of note for this clone: At one boundary the junction diverges from the germline segment, which might be a read error. The chain couples TRBV27 to TRBJ2-7, with 10 bases aligning to TRBD1. The CDR3 consists of 14 residues. Looked up from germline, CDR1 is MNHEY and CDR2 is SMNVEV (reference sequence). The CDR3 DNA follows: TGTGCCAGCAGTTTATCGGCTACGGGACAGGGGTTTCAGTTC. This sequence encodes CASSLSATGQGFQF.

This chain uses TRBV7-6 with TRBJ1-1; 7 positions agree with TRBD1. The J segment lost 5 bases and the V segment lost 4 bases, leaving 1 base of the junction unmatched. The length of the CDR3 is 12 residues. Looked up from germline, CDR1 is SGHVS and CDR2 is FNYEAQ. The CDR3 reads CASSSGGTEAFF. CDR3 DNA sequence: TGTGCCAGCAGCTCAGGGGGTACTGAAGCTTTCTTT.

The chain has TRBV27 and TRBJ2-2; D remains unclear. Trimming stripped 3 bases from V and 1 base from J, with 6 bases between. Germline CDR1 MNHEY, CDR2 SMNVEV (reference sequence). This CDR3 is built from 14 residues. CDR3 region: CASSFPGNTGELFF. CDR3 nucleotide sequence: TGTGCCAGCAGTTTCCCCGGGAACACCGGGGAGCTGTTTTTT.

In its sample, this clone was seen once. The chain recombines TRBV5-4 with TRBJ1-1; tentatively, D is TRBD1 (6 bases). The CDR3 is made up of 16 amino acids. The V gene's germline CDR1 is SGHNT and CDR2 YYREEE (reference sequence). V was shortened by 3 bases and J by 1 base, with 16 bases between the two germline ends. In DNA, the CDR3 is TGTGCCAGCAGCTCGCTTAATCCGGGACAGAACACTGAAGCTTTCTTT. It translates to CASSSLNPGQNTEAFF.

The rearrangement links TRBV5-8 to TRBJ1-5; D may be TRBD1 (5 bases). Germline CDR1 is SGHTS and CDR2 is YDEGEE. CDR3 length: 15 amino acids. The V end lost 4 bases, the J end lost 0 bases, and 11 bases lay between the germline ends. The CDR3 DNA reads as TGTGCCAGCAGCCGGGCGACAGTTAGCAATCAGCCCCAGCATTTT. Translating gives CASSRATVSNQPQHF.

This rearrangement joins TRBV21-1 to TRBJ1-2. TRBV21-1 is termed a pseudogene. The CDR3 extends over 14 amino acids. CDR3 loop: CASKTGTGSYGYTF. DNA of the CDR3: TGTGCCAGCAAGACCGGAACGGGATCCTATGGCTACACCTTC.

This chain connects TRBV7-9 to TRBJ2-5; TRBD2 aligns across 7 bases. The CDR3 sequence is 15 residues long. In germline, CDR1 is SEHNR, CDR2 FQNEAQ (reference sequence). V shed 4 bases, J shed 3 bases, and the junction held 8 bases outside the gene matches. CDR3 amino acids: CASSSILGGKETQYF. The CDR3 region has the DNA TGTGCCAGCAGCTCTATCCTGGGGGGGAAAGAGACCCAGTACTTC. The full variable domain, with the rest looked up from reference TRBV7-9 and TRBJ2-5, is DTGVSQNPRHKITKRGQNVTFRCDPISEHNRLYWYRQTLGQGPEFLTYFQNEAQLEKSRLLSDRFSAERPKGSFSTLEIQRTEQGDSAMYLCASSSILGGKETQYFGPGTRLLVL.

This clone was detected a few times. This chain links TRBV11-3 with TRBJ2-2; 8 positions match TRBD2. There are 15 residues in the CDR3. J was trimmed by 4 bases and V by 4 bases; bases with no gene match: 5. Germline-derived CDR1 and CDR2 are SGHNT and YENEEA. Here the CDR3 reads CASSSSGSSTGELFF. CDR3 nucleotides: TGTGCCAGCAGCTCGAGCGGGAGCTCCACCGGGGAGCTGTTTTTT.

The rearrangement uses TRBV11-3 and TRBJ2-3, with 10 positions matching TRBD2. V dropped 4 bases and J dropped 2; count of bases not matched to a gene: 3. The CDR3 sequence is 15 residues long. Germline V gene data show CDR1 as SGHNT and CDR2 as YENEEA. The CDR3 spells CASSWTSGYTDTQYF. The DNA for the CDR3 is TGTGCCAGCAGCTGGACTAGCGGATACACAGATACGCAGTATTTT.

This chain links TRBV12-5 with TRBJ2-2, with TRBD1 matching over 8 bases. CDR3 length: 18 residues. Germline CDR1 is LGHNT and CDR2 is FRNRAP. V shed 1 base, J shed 6 bases, and the junction held 13 bases outside the gene matches. For the CDR3, the DNA is TGTGCTAGTGGTTTGGAACCGTTCTCCAGGGGGCGCGCCGGGGAGCTGTTTTTT. Amino acids: CASGLEPFSRGRAGELFF.

The rearrangement uses TRBV5-1 and TRBJ1-1; 9 nucleotides line up with TRBD1. The CDR3 length is 14 residues. Per germline, CDR1 SGHRS and CDR2 YFSETQ. V shed 6 bases, J shed 5 bases, and the junction held 8 bases outside the gene matches. CDR3 in DNA: TGCGCCAGCACGGGACAGGGCGGCTCAACTGAAGCTTTCTTT. Its translation: CASTGQGGSTEAFF.

The chain uses TRBV2 and TRBJ1-2; D ambiguous. Per germline, CDR1 SNHLY and CDR2 FYNNEI. This CDR3 is 13 amino acids long. The V gene lost 2 bases and the J gene lost 6 bases, with 10 bases spanning the gap. Here the CDR3 reads CASSEQASDGYTF. The CDR3 region has the DNA TGTGCCAGCAGTGAACAGGCTTCCGATGGCTACACCTTC. The whole variable domain, filled in from reference TRBV2 and TRBJ1-2, reads EPEVTQTPSHQVTQMGQEVILRCVPISNHLYFYWYRQILGQKVEFLVSFYNNEISEKSEIFDDQFSVERPDGSNFTLKIRSTKLEDSAMYFCASSEQASDGYTFGSGTRLTVV.

This chain connects TRBV29-1 to TRBJ2-7; 7 positions agree with TRBD1. The V gene end was trimmed by 5 bases and the J gene end by 3 bases; junction bases not matched to a gene: 13. The CDR3 sequence is 15 residues long. Germline-derived CDR1 and CDR2 are SQVTM and ANQGSEA. The CDR3 coding sequence is TGCAGCGTTCGACTCTCGGACAGGCGAAGCTACGAGCAGTACTTC. Translation gives CSVRLSDRRSYEQYF.